This T cell receptor beta chain was recorded in a study of blood T cell repertoires in COVID-19. Whole-study context: Material from acute and convalescent COVID-19 was sourced from the United States, Italy and Spain. Nucleic acid was either cDNA or gDNA, and it came from T cells, B-cell-depleted T cells, or PBMCs.

CDR3 length equals 18 residues. J was trimmed by 0 bases and V by 1 base; bases with no gene match: 8. The germline CDR1 and CDR2 sequences are KGHSH and LQKENI. Per the authors' pipeline: Amplified reference gene primers provided the basis for estimating nucleated cell counts. The method was immunoSEQ multiplex PCR; TCRdb's version includes in-frame clones alone and lacks a portion of them. That table supplies the V and J calls and clone size; D and trimming were determined from the DNA. The sample lists roughly 180,000 clones, about 88% occurring once. The clonotype comes from a man in his 70s with active or convalescent COVID-19. What was sequenced was peripheral blood. The V call is TRBV18, the J call TRBJ2-5, with 10 bases fitting TRBD2. The CDR3 region has the DNA TGTGCCAGCTCACCACTCTCTAGCGGGAGCTTCCACCAAGAGACCCAGTACTTC. Amino acids: CASSPLSSGSFHQETQYF.